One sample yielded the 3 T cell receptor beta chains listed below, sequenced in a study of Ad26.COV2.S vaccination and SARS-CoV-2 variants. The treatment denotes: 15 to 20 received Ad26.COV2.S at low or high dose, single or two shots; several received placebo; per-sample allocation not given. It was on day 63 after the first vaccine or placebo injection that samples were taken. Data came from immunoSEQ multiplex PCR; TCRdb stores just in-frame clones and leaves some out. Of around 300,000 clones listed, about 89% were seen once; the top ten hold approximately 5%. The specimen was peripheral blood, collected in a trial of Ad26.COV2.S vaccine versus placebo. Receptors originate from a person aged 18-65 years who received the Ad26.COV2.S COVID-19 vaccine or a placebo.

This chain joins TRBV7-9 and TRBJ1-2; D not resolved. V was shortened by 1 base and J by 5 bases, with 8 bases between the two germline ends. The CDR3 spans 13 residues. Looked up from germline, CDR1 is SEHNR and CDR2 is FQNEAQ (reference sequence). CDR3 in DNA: TGTGCCAGCAGCTTAGTATCCCGTTATGGCTACACCTTC. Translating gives CASSLVSRYGYTF.

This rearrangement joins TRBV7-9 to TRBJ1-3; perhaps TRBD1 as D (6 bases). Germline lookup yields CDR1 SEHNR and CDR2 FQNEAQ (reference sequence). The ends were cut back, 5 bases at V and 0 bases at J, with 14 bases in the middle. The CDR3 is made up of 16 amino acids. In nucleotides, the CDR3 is TGTGCCAGCAGCCTCGGACAGCCGAACTCTGGAAACACCATATATTTT. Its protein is CASSLGQPNSGNTIYF.

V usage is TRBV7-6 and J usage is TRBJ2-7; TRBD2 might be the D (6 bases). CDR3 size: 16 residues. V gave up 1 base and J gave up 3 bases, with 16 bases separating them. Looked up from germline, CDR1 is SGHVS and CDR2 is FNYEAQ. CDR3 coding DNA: TGTGCCAGCAGCTTAGGGAGGGCAGCACCCCACTACGAGCAGTACTTC. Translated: CASSLGRAAPHYEQYF.